A selection of T cell receptor beta chains follows, all from one sample in a study of T cell repertoires in cytomegalovirus infection. TCRdb itself ran the reads through MiXCR, one entry per CDR3 protein. The sample shows about 830,000 distinct CDR3 sequences, approximately 32% of them seen only once. The antigens for these receptors are not known. The input for sequencing was cultured CD8+ T cells from PBMCs, taken from culture after CMV antigen stimulation. The receptors come from a human donor in good health (CMV status not recorded). Some clones in this sample may be carry-over from other donors' samples. CDR3s include the opening cysteine and the closing phenylalanine or tryptophan. Each record gives: J gene, V gene, clone size, D gene, CDR3 DNA, CDR3 protein. D genes are given only for firm matches. Not all rows give a size; the values are once, few, many and, for expanded clones, a class.

J gene: TRBJ1-2; V gene: TRBV12-5; clone size: -; D gene: TRBD1; CDR3 DNA: TGTGCTAGTGGTTTTGGACAGGGGGGTTCTAACTATGGCTACACCTTC; CDR3 protein: CASGFGQGGSNYGYTF
J gene: TRBJ1-1; V gene: TRBV12-3/TRBV12-4; clone size: -; D gene: TRBD1; CDR3 DNA: TGTGCCAGCAGTTTACTGGGGGCAGGGGGCAACACTGAAGCTTTCTTT; CDR3 protein: CASSLLGAGGNTEAFF
J gene: TRBJ2-1; V gene: TRBV4-1; clone size: few; D gene: -; CDR3 DNA: TGCGCCAGCAGCCAAGAAGCAGGCAGGAATGAGCAGTTCTTC; CDR3 protein: CASSQEAGRNEQFF
J gene: TRBJ1-5; V gene: TRBV18; clone size: many; D gene: -; CDR3 DNA: TGTGCCAGCTCACGTTTGGGGAGTAATCAGCCCCAGCATTTT; CDR3 protein: CASSRLGSNQPQHF
J gene: TRBJ1-2; V gene: TRBV12-3/TRBV12-4; clone size: few; D gene: TRBD1; CDR3 DNA: TGTGCCAGCAGTCGACAGGGGGTGACAAGAGGCTACACCTTC; CDR3 protein: CASSRQGVTRGYTF
J gene: TRBJ2-5; V gene: TRBV5-1; clone size: few; D gene: -; CDR3 DNA: TGCGCCAGCAGTAGGCGGGCCACCGGGGGAGAGACCCAGTACTTC; CDR3 protein: CASSRRATGGETQYF
J gene: TRBJ1-4; V gene: TRBV27; clone size: -; D gene: -; CDR3 DNA: TGTGCCACCGCGGGGATTAATGAAAAACTGTTTTTT; CDR3 protein: CATAGINEKLFF
J gene: TRBJ2-7; V gene: TRBV6-1; clone size: few; D gene: TRBD1; CDR3 DNA: TGTGCCAGCTCCTTCCGGGACAGGCCAAAGGAGCAGTACTTC; CDR3 protein: CASSFRDRPKEQYF
J gene: TRBJ1-2; V gene: TRBV12-3/TRBV12-4; clone size: -; D gene: -; CDR3 DNA: TGTGCCAGCAGTTTAGGGGACCGATATCCAGGAGGCTACACCTTC; CDR3 protein: CASSLGDRYPGGYTF
J gene: TRBJ2-1; V gene: TRBV19; clone size: few; D gene: -; CDR3 DNA: TGTGCCAGTAGGGGAATGGGGCTGTCCTACAATGAGCAGTTCTTC; CDR3 protein: CASRGMGLSYNEQFF
J gene: TRBJ2-7; V gene: TRBV5-1; clone size: -; D gene: TRBD2; CDR3 DNA: TGCGCCAGCAGCTCAATAGCGGGGGGCAGTAACGACGAGCAGTACTTC; CDR3 protein: CASSSIAGGSNDEQYF
J gene: TRBJ2-1; V gene: TRBV7-8; clone size: -; D gene: TRBD2; CDR3 DNA: TGTGCCAGCAGCTTAGATGGTAGCGGGGGGCTCTCCTACAATGAGCAGTTCTTC; CDR3 protein: CASSLDGSGGLSYNEQFF
J gene: TRBJ2-5; V gene: TRBV7-2; clone size: many; D gene: TRBD2; CDR3 DNA: TGTGCCAGCAGCTTAGGGGGAGGGTCCCAGTACTTC; CDR3 protein: CASSLGGGSQYF
J gene: TRBJ1-6; V gene: TRBV14; clone size: few; D gene: TRBD1; CDR3 DNA: TGTGCCAGCAGCCAAGCGAGGAGGGACAGGAGTGGTTCACCCCTCCACTTT; CDR3 protein: CASSQARRDRSGSPLHF
J gene: TRBJ2-1; V gene: TRBV19; clone size: -; D gene: TRBD2; CDR3 DNA: TGTGCCAGTAGTATCGGACTAGCCTCCTACAATGAGCAGTTCTTC; CDR3 protein: CASSIGLASYNEQFF
J gene: TRBJ2-2; V gene: TRBV12-3/TRBV12-4; clone size: few; D gene: -; CDR3 DNA: TGTGCCAGCAGTTTCAGTTCGACAGCGAACACCGGGGAGCTGTTTTTT; CDR3 protein: CASSFSSTANTGELFF
J gene: TRBJ1-5; V gene: TRBV5-4; clone size: -; D gene: -; CDR3 DNA: TGTGCCAGCAGCTTGGGAGGTGGGCAGACCACATTT; CDR3 protein: CASSLGGGQTTF
J gene: TRBJ2-3; V gene: TRBV7-2; clone size: few; D gene: -; CDR3 DNA: TGTGCCAGCAGCTTTCTGGATTTGGGAGATACGCAGTATTTT; CDR3 protein: CASSFLDLGDTQYF
J gene: TRBJ1-6; V gene: TRBV7-2; clone size: -; D gene: TRBD1; CDR3 DNA: TGTGCCAGCAGTTTAGGACAGGGGATTCTTGGGGACTATAATTCACCCCTCCACTTT; CDR3 protein: CASSLGQGILGDYNSPLHF
J gene: TRBJ1-1; V gene: TRBV4-3; clone size: -; D gene: -; CDR3 DNA: TGCGCCAGCAGCCAAGATCGCCTTCGGTCATTAGAAGCTTTCTTT; CDR3 protein: CASSQDRLRSLEAFF
J gene: TRBJ2-5; V gene: TRBV7-2; clone size: few; D gene: -; CDR3 DNA: TGTGCCAGCAGCCCTAGATGGGGGGGGGCAGAGACCCAGTACTTC; CDR3 protein: CASSPRWGGAETQYF
J gene: TRBJ1-1; V gene: TRBV5-1; clone size: many; D gene: -; CDR3 DNA: TGCGCCAGCAGCTTGGATCCAGGGGACTACACTGAAGCTTTCTTT; CDR3 protein: CASSLDPGDYTEAFF
J gene: TRBJ1-6; V gene: TRBV4-2; clone size: -; D gene: -; CDR3 DNA: TGTGCCAGCAGCCAAGATAGGACCCCCAGGGTGAATTCACCCCTCCACTTT; CDR3 protein: CASSQDRTPRVNSPLHF
J gene: TRBJ2-2; V gene: TRBV6-2/TRBV6-3; clone size: -; D gene: -; CDR3 DNA: TGTGCCAGCAACTCGCGGGGCAACACCGGGGAGCTGTTTTTT; CDR3 protein: CASNSRGNTGELFF
J gene: TRBJ2-2; V gene: TRBV6-6; clone size: few; D gene: TRBD2; CDR3 DNA: TGTGCCAGCAGTTACCTAGGGACTAGCGGGGGGGCGGGGGACACCGGGGAGCTGTTTTTT; CDR3 protein: CASSYLGTSGGAGDTGELFF
J gene: TRBJ2-3; V gene: TRBV27; clone size: -; D gene: TRBD2; CDR3 DNA: TGTGCCAGCAGCTCGGGACTAGCGGGTTATACGCAGTATTTT; CDR3 protein: CASSSGLAGYTQYF